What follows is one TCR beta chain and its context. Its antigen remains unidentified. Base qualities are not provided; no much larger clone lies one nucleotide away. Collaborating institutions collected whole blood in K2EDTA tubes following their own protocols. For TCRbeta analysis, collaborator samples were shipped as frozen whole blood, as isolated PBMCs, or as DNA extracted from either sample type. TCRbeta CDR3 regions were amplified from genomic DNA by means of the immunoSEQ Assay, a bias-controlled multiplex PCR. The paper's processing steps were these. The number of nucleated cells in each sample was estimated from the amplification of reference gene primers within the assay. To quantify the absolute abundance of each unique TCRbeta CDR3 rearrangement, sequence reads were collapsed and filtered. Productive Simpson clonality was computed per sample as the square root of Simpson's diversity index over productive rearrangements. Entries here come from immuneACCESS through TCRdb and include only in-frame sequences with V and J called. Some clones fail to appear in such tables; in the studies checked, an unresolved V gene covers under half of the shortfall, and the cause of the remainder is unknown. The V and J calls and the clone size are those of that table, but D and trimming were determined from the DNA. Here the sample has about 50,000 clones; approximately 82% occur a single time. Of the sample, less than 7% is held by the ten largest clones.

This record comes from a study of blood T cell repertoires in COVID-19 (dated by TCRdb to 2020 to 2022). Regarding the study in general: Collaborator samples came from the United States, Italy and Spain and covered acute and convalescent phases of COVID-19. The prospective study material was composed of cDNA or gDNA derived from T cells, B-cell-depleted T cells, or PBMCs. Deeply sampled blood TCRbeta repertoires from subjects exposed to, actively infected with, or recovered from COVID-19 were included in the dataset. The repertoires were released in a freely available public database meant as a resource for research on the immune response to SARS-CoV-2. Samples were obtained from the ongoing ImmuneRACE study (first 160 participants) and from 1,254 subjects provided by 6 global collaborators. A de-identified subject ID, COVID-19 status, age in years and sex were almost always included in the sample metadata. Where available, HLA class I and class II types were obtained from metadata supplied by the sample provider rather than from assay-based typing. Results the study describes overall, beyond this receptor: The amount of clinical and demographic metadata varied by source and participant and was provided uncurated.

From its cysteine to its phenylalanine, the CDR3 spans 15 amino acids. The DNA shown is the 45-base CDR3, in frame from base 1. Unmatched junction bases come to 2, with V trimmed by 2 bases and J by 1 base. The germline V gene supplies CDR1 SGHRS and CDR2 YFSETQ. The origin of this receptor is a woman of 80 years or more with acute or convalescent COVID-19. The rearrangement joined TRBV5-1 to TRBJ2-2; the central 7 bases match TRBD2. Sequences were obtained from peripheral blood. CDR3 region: CASSFRGVNTGELFF. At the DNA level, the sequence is TGCGCCAGCAGCTTTCGGGGGGTGAACACCGGGGAGCTGTTTTTT.